This T cell receptor (beta chain) was documented in a study of T cells in Graves' hyperthyroidism and ophthalmopathy (dated by TCRdb to about 2019). A note on the overall study: Peripheral blood samples were taken at initial diagnosis, before any treatment was given. TCR V-J signatures able to tell the groups apart were searched for in a discovery cohort of around 95 patients, of whom 40 to 45 had Graves' ophthalmopathy and 55 to 65 had stable Graves' hyperthyroidism. Whether ophthalmopathy could be predicted prospectively was tested in an independent validation cohort made up of 18 to 20 hyperthyroidism patients plus 17 patients who later progressed to ophthalmopathy. For training and testing, the 100 or so patients in the discovery cohort were randomly divided in a 7:3 ratio. The study also compared thyroid tissue and blood T-cell repertoires from 6 or 7 Graves' hyperthyroidism patients. After blood sampling, hyperthyroidism patients were treated with methimazole at a starting dose of 30 mg daily, and ophthalmopathy patients were treated with high-dose intravenous methylprednisolone. The paper describes TCR Vbeta CDR3 sequencing of about 140 peripheral blood samples, made up of around 41 ophthalmopathy patients, some 80 hyperthyroidism patients and 17 progressor patients. Results and caveats for the whole study, not just this receptor: During validation, the model predicted progression to ophthalmopathy a median of approximately 6.5 months ahead of onset, with almost 71% sensitivity and more than 72% specificity. Sample size was not statistically predetermined, and investigators were not blinded to group allocation. Most expanded thyroid clonotypes (frequency above 0.001) were also found in blood, which suggests that blood repertoires may mirror thyroid immune responses. A model built on a 13 V-J signature distinguished ophthalmopathy from stable hyperthyroidism, reaching 87.88% sensitivity and about 81% specificity in cross-validation and 80%/75% in testing.

At least ten counts were recorded for this clonotype. The antigen this receptor binds is unknown. No quality values exist for individual bases; no much larger clone is one base distant. The CDR3 measures 12 amino acids from cysteine to phenylalanine. Of all the DNA, just the CDR3 is kept, 36 bases in frame from base 1. Relative to germline, V is 5 bases shorter and J is 2 bases shorter, with 6 bases between their ends. The germline V gene (reference sequence) specifies SEHNR as CDR1 and FQNEAQ as CDR2. The TCR beta CDR3 regions were amplified from RNA transcripts. For the first round of RT-PCR on the TCR CDR3, the HTBI primer set was used together with the Qiagen OneStep RT-PCR kit. Libraries were constructed in a second round of multiplex PCR, after which size selection and purification were carried out. Libraries were sequenced paired-end with 100 bp reads on an Illumina HiSeq2000. The published analysis was carried out like this. Raw data were processed with SOAPnuke, discarding reads with adapters, uncalled bases, mean Phred below 15, or no exact constant-primer or identifier match. High-quality paired reads were merged with COPE v1.2.5, and unique nucleotide sequences were defined as clonotypes. Clonotypes were aligned to IMGT TRBV, TRBD and TRBJ reference segments using MiTCR v1.1. Only V-J combinations with frequency above 0.0001, covering 99% to 99.2% of repertoires, were analysed. A TCS score was defined as the ratio of F50 (clonal expansion) to E x V (chaos), with BLOSUM62-based TCRdist applied between CDR3 peptides within each V-J. Welch's t-statistics and random forest reduced around 510 V-J features to about 12, which were used in a naive Bayes classifier (R e1071). TCRdb applied fastp at Q25 and MiXCR to the public reads, then kept only in-frame beta chains. A single entry per CDR3 protein holds the most common genes and DNA from its merged rows. TCRdb's processing, not the authors' own work, is the source of the V and J calls. The sample includes about 200,000 distinct CDR3 sequences, with around 16% observed a single time. The ten largest clones add up to roughly two fifths of the sample.

Stable Graves' hyperthyroidism was defined as the absence of progression to ophthalmopathy over 18 months of follow-up. Hyperthyroidism patients were aged 18 to 65 years and newly diagnosed, with disease duration of less than 2 months. The study excluded patients with uncontrolled infections, other autoimmune diseases, pregnancy or lactation. Diagnoses relied on clinical symptoms, serum thyroxine and TRAb, thyroid ultrasound and orbital computed tomography. PBMCs were isolated from about 10 ml of fresh peripheral blood by Ficoll-Paque density gradient centrifugation. Total RNA was extracted using Trizol reagent, and RNA quality was assessed on an Agilent 2100 Bioanalyzer.

Sequenced sample: blood. This receptor was taken from a man aged 40-49 years with Graves' hyperthyroidism. The chain is made from TRBV7-9 and TRBJ1-1, with the D segment identity uncertain. The CDR3 protein sequence reads: CASSPTNTEAFF. The nucleotide sequence is TGTGCCAGCAGCCCGACAAACACTGAAGCTTTCTTT.